This TCR beta chain was sequenced for a study of T cell changes during pregnancy in multiple sclerosis. Sequenced by immunoSEQ multiplex PCR; TCRdb stores in-frame clones only, minus some. The sample consists of around 41,000 clones, approximately 90% of them appearing once. Losses at the gene ends were 2 bases for V and 0 bases for J; bases not matched to a gene: 14. CDR1 is KGHSH and CDR2 is LQKENI in the germline V gene. The CDR3 is 19 residues long. The source is a female donor in good health, enrolled as a control in a pregnancy study. J is TRBJ2-7 and V is TRBV18; 9 bases agree with TRBD1. Sequences were derived from CD4+ T cells from peripheral blood mononuclear cells, sampled in the third trimester of pregnancy. CDR3: CASSPGQGSFGSSSYEQYF. Here the CDR3 DNA reads TGTGCCAGCTCACCAGGACAGGGGTCGTTCGGGAGTTCCTCCTACGAGCAGTACTTC.